The 14 T cell receptor beta chains below come from one sample, sequenced in a study of T cells in localized non-small cell lung cancer. The data were produced by immunoSEQ multiplex PCR, yet TCRdb's version contains in-frame clones alone and is incomplete. The sample has approximately 7,400 clones, roughly 24% seen once; the top ten hold roughly 3.9%. Sequences were derived from lung tumor tissue, sampled before any cancer treatment. The receptor source for this set is a man aged 40 to 70 with stage III squamous cell lung carcinoma.

CDR3 nucleotides: TGTGCCAGCAGCGCAGCTAGCGTGTTTACCTACGAGCAGTACTTC. This gives the protein CASSAASVFTYEQYF. The gene calls are TRBV9 and TRBJ2-7; perhaps TRBD2 as D (6 bases). Trimming pared 3 bases from V and 2 bases from J, leaving 15 bases between. The CDR3 is 15 amino acids. Per the germline V gene, CDR1 is SGDLS and CDR2 is YYNGEE.

V is TRBV11-3 and J is TRBJ2-5, with TRBD1 as a possible D gene (5 bases). Germline values: CDR1 SGHNT, CDR2 YENEEA. The CDR3 totals 15 residues. Trimming shortened V by 4 bases and J by 0 bases, and 12 bases separated the two germline ends. CDR3 in amino acids: CASSSTGAYQETQYF. The CDR3, as DNA: TGTGCCAGCAGCTCCACTGGGGCTTACCAAGAGACCCAGTACTTC.

The chain links TRBV6-8 to TRBJ1-5; TRBD1 matches at 8 bases. The CDR3 is made up of 14 amino acids. Per germline, CDR1 MNHGY and CDR2 SAAAGT. The junction had 3 bases not matched to a gene; V was cut back by 2 bases and J by 6 bases. DNA of the CDR3: TGTGCCAGCAGTTACCGGACAGGGCTTCAGCCCCAGCATTTT. Amino acid sequence: CASSYRTGLQPQHF.

This chain uses TRBV6-8 with TRBJ1-2, with 9 bases aligning to TRBD1. This CDR3 comprises 14 residues. Germline assignment: CDR1 MNHGY and CDR2 SAAAGT. V was pared by 6 bases and J by 5 bases, with 7 bases of the junction left unmatched. The CDR3 reads CASRVGQGSYGYTF. In nucleotides, the CDR3 is TGTGCCAGCAGGGTGGGACAGGGATCATATGGCTACACCTTC.

The chain couples TRBV19 to TRBJ2-1; no definite D call. CDR3 length: 13 amino acids. The V end lost 11 bases, the J end lost 2 bases, and 13 bases lay between the germline ends. The germline gives CDR1 LNHDA, CDR2 SQIVND (reference sequence). The CDR3 sequence: CAHSGQTYNEQFF. CDR3 sequence (DNA): TGTGCCCACTCCGGGCAGACCTACAATGAGCAGTTCTTC. Full variable domain (remainder filled in from reference TRBV19 and TRBJ2-1): DGGITQSPKYLFRKEGQNVTLSCEQNLNHDAMYWYRQDPGQGLRLIYYSQIVNDFQKGDIAEGYSVSREKKESFPLTVTSAQKNPTAFYLCAHSGQTYNEQFFGPGTRLTVL.

The rearrangement links TRBV11-3 to TRBJ1-4; D call uncertain. The CDR3 runs to 16 residues. CDR1 and CDR2 from the germline V gene are SGHNT and YENEEA. Trimming removed 3 bases from V and 4 bases from J, with 15 bases in between. The CDR3 nucleotides read TGTGCCAGCAGCTTGGGCAGCCCAACTCTTAATGAAAAACTGTTTTTT. Translated: CASSLGSPTLNEKLFF.

The V and J genes are TRBV19 and TRBJ1-2; TRBD1 matches 7 bases. V was pared by 3 bases and J by 3 bases, with 7 bases of the junction left unmatched. The CDR3 has 15 residues. Germline V gene sequence: CDR1 LNHDA, CDR2 SQIVND (reference sequence). CDR3 bases: TGTGCCAGTAGTATCCAGGGGGGCGAAGACTATGGCTACACCTTC. As protein: CASSIQGGEDYGYTF.

V gene TRBV6-8 combines with J gene TRBJ2-7; D is undetermined. The ends were cut back, 0 bases at V and 3 bases at J, with 21 bases in the middle. Germline V gives CDR1 MNHGY, CDR2 SAAAGT. The CDR3 is 18 residues long. CDR3 DNA sequence: TGTGCCAGCAGTTACTCCTCGGGCACCCCGACTCTTAACTACGAGCAGTACTTC. As protein: CASSYSSGTPTLNYEQYF.

This clone was counted only a few times. This chain joins TRBV10-3 and TRBJ2-1; 11 nucleotides align to TRBD2. The ends lost 2 bases at V and 5 bases at J; junction bases unmatched: 2. CDR1 is ENHRY, CDR2 SYGVKD, per germline. The CDR3 is 15 residues long. The CDR3, as DNA: TGTGCCATCAGTGAGAAGGGACTAGCGGACAATGAGCAGTTCTTC. It yields the protein CAISEKGLADNEQFF.

In this sample, this clone turned up a few times. The chain couples TRBV6-8 to TRBJ2-3; D remains ambiguous. CDR3 length equals 12 residues. Trimming took 10 bases from V and 0 from J, leaving 8 bases between them. CDR1 is MNHGY and CDR2 is SAAAGT in the germline V gene. The CDR3 loop reads CATESSTDTQYF. CDR3 bases: TGTGCCACCGAGTCTAGCACAGATACGCAGTATTTT.

In this sample, this clone turned up a few times. CDR3: CASSFNPGRGSEAFF. Written as DNA, the CDR3 is TGTGCCAGCAGCTTTAATCCTGGCAGGGGTAGTGAAGCTTTCTTT. The chain is built from TRBV11-3 and TRBJ1-1; the D gene is possibly TRBD1 (6 bases). The CDR3 covers 15 residues. Germline CDR1 and CDR2: SGHNT and YENEEA. Trimming pared 3 bases from V and 7 bases from J, leaving 18 bases between.

This chain uses TRBV30 with TRBJ2-5; D is perhaps TRBD2 (6 bases). V shed 0 bases and J shed 7 bases, with 9 bases lying between them. The CDR3 sequence is 12 residues long. In germline, CDR1 is GTSNPN, CDR2 SVGIG (reference sequence). The CDR3 is CAWSVVGGTQYF. In nucleotides, the CDR3 is TGTGCCTGGAGTGTTGTCGGGGGGACCCAGTACTTC.

The CDR3 DNA reads as TGCGCCAGCAGCTATCTGGGACAGGGAGTGAACACTGAAGCTTTCTTT. This gives the protein CASSYLGQGVNTEAFF. The chain couples TRBV5-1 to TRBJ1-1, with 9 nucleotides matching TRBD1. The germline gives CDR1 SGHRS, CDR2 YFSETQ. V trimming: 3 bases; J trimming: 0 bases; junction bases outside the gene matches: 6. The CDR3 has 16 residues.

The CDR3 region has the DNA TGTGCCAGTAGTCCTGTGGGGGGCAGAGAGACCCAGTACTTC. Translation: CASSPVGGRETQYF. The chain uses TRBV19 and TRBJ2-5, with D perhaps matching TRBD1 or TRBD2 (6 bases each). Between the trimmed V and J ends, which lost 5 bases and 4 bases, there was a span of 14 bases. The CDR3 covers 14 residues. Germline values: CDR1 LNHDA, CDR2 SQIVND (reference sequence).